One and the same sample provided the 3 T cell receptor beta chains below, sequenced in a study of OX40 agonist ivuxolimab in advanced cancers. Repertoires were generated with immunoSEQ multiplex PCR, while TCRdb's copy carries only in-frame clones and drops some. Altogether 60,000 to 70,000 clones are present, about 88% being singletons, with the ten largest covering approximately 0.27%. The material sequenced was CD4+ or CD8+ T cells sorted from blood, taken in a trial of the OX40 agonist ivuxolimab. The source is an adult with an advanced solid tumor such as melanoma, head and neck, liver or kidney cancer.

The V call is TRBV6-1, the J call TRBJ1-2, with D perhaps TRBD1 (5 bases). CDR1 and CDR2 from the germline V gene are MNHNS and SASEGT. The V end lost 7 bases, the J end lost 7 bases, and 16 bases lay between the germline ends. The CDR3 loop spans 13 amino acids. As DNA, the CDR3 is TGTGCCAGCATGCGGCAGGGTTGGAGTGGCTACACCTTC. Its protein is CASMRQGWSGYTF.

The chain has TRBV4-2 and TRBJ2-5, with 11 bases that match TRBD1. This CDR3 has 17 residues. V lost 0 bases and J lost 2; bases outside the gene matches: 5. CDR1 and CDR2 from the germline V gene are LGHNA and YNFKEQ. Here the CDR3 reads CASSQEPGTGGQETQYF. CDR3 nucleotides: TGTGCCAGCAGCCAAGAACCAGGGACAGGGGGACAAGAGACCCAGTACTTC.

CDR3 nucleotide sequence: TGTGCCAGCAGCTTGGACAGGGGAGCCGAGCAGTACTTC. Its protein product is CASSLDRGAEQYF. The chain has TRBV5-4 and TRBJ2-7, with 7 bases matching TRBD1. The length of the CDR3 is 13 residues. Germline V gives CDR1 SGHNT, CDR2 YYREEE (reference sequence). The junction had 3 bases not matched to a gene; V was cut back by 0 bases and J by 6 bases. Full variable domain (missing parts from reference TRBV5-4 and TRBJ2-7): ETGVTQSPTHLIKTRGQQVTLRCSSQSGHNTVSWYQQALGQGPQFIFQYYREEENGRGNFPPRFSGLQFPNYSSELNVNALELDDSALYLCASSLDRGAEQYFGPGTRLTVT.